This T cell receptor (beta chain) was recorded in a study of blood T cell repertoires in COVID-19. Study at large: COVID-19 samples collected from the United States, Italy and Spain covered acute and convalescent phases.

Germline V gene lookup returns CDR1 SQVTM and CDR2 ANQGSEA. The CDR3 has 14 residues. V shed 6 bases, J shed 4 bases, and the junction held 10 bases outside the gene matches. This clone occurred once. Data came from immunoSEQ multiplex PCR; TCRdb stores just in-frame clones and leaves some out. The data contain 200,000 or so clones, around 88% of them singletons. Sequencing was done on a sample of PBMCs or T cells enriched from blood (not recorded which). The chain employs TRBV29-1 and TRBJ1-2; 8 nucleotides agree with TRBD1. The sequence was obtained from a woman between 35 and 50 years old with acute COVID-19. The CDR3: CSVPGQGVGYGYTF. CDR3 in DNA: TGCAGCGTGCCTGGACAGGGCGTAGGCTATGGCTACACCTTC.